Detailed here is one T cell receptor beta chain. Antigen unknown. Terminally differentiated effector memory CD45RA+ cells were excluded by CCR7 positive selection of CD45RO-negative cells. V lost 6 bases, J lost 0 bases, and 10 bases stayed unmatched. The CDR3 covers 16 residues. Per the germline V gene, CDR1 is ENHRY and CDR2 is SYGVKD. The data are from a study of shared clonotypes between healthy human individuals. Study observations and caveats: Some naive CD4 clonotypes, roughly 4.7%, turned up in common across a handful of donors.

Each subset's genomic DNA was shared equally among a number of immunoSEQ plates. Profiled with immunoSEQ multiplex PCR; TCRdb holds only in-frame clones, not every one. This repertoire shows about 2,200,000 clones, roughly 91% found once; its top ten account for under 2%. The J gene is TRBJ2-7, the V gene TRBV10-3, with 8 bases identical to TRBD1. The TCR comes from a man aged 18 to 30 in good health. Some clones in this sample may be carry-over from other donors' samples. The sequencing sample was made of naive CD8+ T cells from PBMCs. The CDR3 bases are TGTGCCATCAGAGTGATGCGGGACAGGAGCTCCTACGAGCAGTACTTC. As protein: CAIRVMRDRSSYEQYF.